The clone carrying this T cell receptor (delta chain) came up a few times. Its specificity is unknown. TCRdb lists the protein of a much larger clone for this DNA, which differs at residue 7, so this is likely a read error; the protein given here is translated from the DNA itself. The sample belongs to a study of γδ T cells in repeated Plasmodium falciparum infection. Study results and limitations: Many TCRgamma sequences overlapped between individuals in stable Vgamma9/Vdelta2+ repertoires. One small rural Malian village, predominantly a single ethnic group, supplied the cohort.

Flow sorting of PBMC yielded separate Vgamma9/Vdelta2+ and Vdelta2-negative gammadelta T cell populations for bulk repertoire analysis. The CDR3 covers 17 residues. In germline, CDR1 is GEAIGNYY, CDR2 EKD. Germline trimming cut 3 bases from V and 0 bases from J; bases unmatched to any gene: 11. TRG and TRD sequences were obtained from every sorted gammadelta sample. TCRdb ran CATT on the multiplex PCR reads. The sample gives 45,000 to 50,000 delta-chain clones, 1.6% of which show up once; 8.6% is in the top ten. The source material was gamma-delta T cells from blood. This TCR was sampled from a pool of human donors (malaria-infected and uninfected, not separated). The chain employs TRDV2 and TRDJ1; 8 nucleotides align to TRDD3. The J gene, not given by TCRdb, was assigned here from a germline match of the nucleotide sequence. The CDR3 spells CACDVRCLGDHTDKLIF. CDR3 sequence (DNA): TGTGCCTGTGACGTCCGCTGCCTGGGGGACCACACCGATAAACTCATCTTT.